These 20 T cell receptor beta chains share one sample of origin, sequenced in a study of T-cell memory formation after mild COVID-19. MiXCR, run by TCRdb on the 5' RACE reads, gives a single entry per CDR3 protein. The sample yields some 290,000 distinct CDR3 sequences, around 16% seen once. Sequenced material: PBMCs or a T cell subset sorted from them (not recorded which). These receptors were taken from a man in his late teens or twenties who had mild COVID-19 (a few samples of this study predate the infection). Cell type and time point are not known.

The chain recombines TRBV20-1 with TRBJ1-5; D not resolved. V was trimmed by 6 bases and J by 2 bases, leaving 14 bases between them. The CDR3 is 14 residues long. CDR1 is DFQATT and CDR2 is SNEGSKA in the germline V gene (reference sequence). The CDR3 DNA reads as TGCAGTGCAAAGGCCGGTACTGGCAATCAGCCCCAGCATTTT. Translated: CSAKAGTGNQPQHF.

This clonotype was found many times. This chain joins TRBV29-1 and TRBJ1-2, with 8 bases lining up with TRBD1. The CDR3 sequence is 15 residues long. Germline CDR1 SQVTM, CDR2 ANQGSEA. V trimming: 6 bases; J trimming: 0 bases; junction bases outside the gene matches: 9. CDR3 protein: CSVGATGDPNYGYTF. The CDR3 bases are TGCAGCGTCGGAGCGACAGGGGACCCTAACTATGGCTACACCTTC.

The sample holds a few counts of this clonotype. This chain links TRBV6-6 with TRBJ1-5; a weak D match, TRBD1 (5 bases). Per germline, CDR1 MNHNY and CDR2 SVGAGI (reference sequence). CDR3 length equals 15 residues. The germline V and J ends were trimmed by 5 bases and 5 bases, with 16 bases remaining between them. CDR3 sequence (DNA): TGTGCCAGCAGTCCCCGGACACTCTCCGATCAGCCCCAGCATTTT. This sequence encodes CASSPRTLSDQPQHF.

This clonotype was picked up a small number of times. The CDR3 loop is CSAAALYTEAFF. The CDR3 DNA reads as TGCAGTGCAGCGGCCCTGTACACTGAAGCTTTCTTT. The chain links TRBV20-1 to TRBJ1-1; the D is unclear. Germline V gives CDR1 DFQATT, CDR2 SNEGSKA (reference sequence). Trimming removed 6 bases from V and 3 bases from J, with 11 bases in between. The CDR3 sequence is 12 residues long.

The chain recombines TRBV9 with TRBJ2-3; no definite D call. Germline CDR1 and CDR2: SGDLS and YYNGEE. The CDR3 has 11 residues. Trimming pared 0 bases from V and 8 bases from J, leaving 4 bases between. This CDR3 reads CASSVVGTQYF. The CDR3 nucleotides read TGTGCCAGCAGCGTAGTGGGTACGCAGTATTTT.

The CDR3 loop reads CASKPGISYEQYV. CDR3 nucleotide sequence: TGTGCCAGCAAACCGGGGATCTCCTACGAGCAGTACGTC. V gene TRBV28 combines with J gene TRBJ2-7; a possible D gene is TRBD2 (5 bases). V shed 7 bases and J shed 0 bases, with 10 bases lying between them. Per germline, CDR1 MDHEN and CDR2 SYDVKM. CDR3 length: 13 residues.

The chain links TRBV11-2 to TRBJ1-1, with TRBD1 as a possible D gene (5 bases). The CDR3 totals 15 residues. Germline CDR1 is SGHAT and CDR2 is FQNNGV. Deletions cut 2 bases from V and 0 bases from J, with 10 bases between. In nucleotides, the CDR3 is TGTGCCAGCAGCTTATGGGGCAGGGTGAACACTGAAGCTTTCTTT. Residues: CASSLWGRVNTEAFF.

The chain couples TRBV5-1 to TRBJ2-7; possible D gene TRBD1, 6 bases. The CDR3 has 13 amino acids. The V gene lost 3 bases and the J gene lost 3 bases, with 10 bases spanning the gap. The germline V gene has CDR1 SGHRS and CDR2 YFSETQ. The CDR3 DNA follows: TGCGCCAGCAGCTACAGGGTAGGCTACGAGCAGTACTTC. Protein: CASSYRVGYEQYF.

This clonotype occurred a few times. One junction end does not reproduce the germline sequence, and a read error may be involved. The J gene is TRBJ2-7, the V gene TRBV10-3; the match to TRBD1 covers 8 bases. CDR1 is ENHRY and CDR2 is SYGVKD in the germline V gene. The CDR3 consists of 17 residues. In DNA form, the CDR3 reads TGTGCCATCAGGGGAACACCGGGACAGGCGGCACTCGAGCTTTTGCACTTC. It codes for CAIRGTPGQAALELLHF.

This chain connects TRBV6-1 to TRBJ1-1, with unresolved D. Trimming pared 6 bases from V and 8 bases from J, leaving 10 bases between. This CDR3 contains 11 residues. Germline assignment: CDR1 MNHNS and CDR2 SASEGT. The CDR3 sequence: CASREDWEAFF. The CDR3 DNA reads TGTGCCAGCAGGGAGGACTGGGAAGCTTTCTTT.

This clonotype was counted ten times or more. This rearrangement joins TRBV7-2 to TRBJ2-1; 9 bases align to TRBD2. V lost 5 bases and J lost 5; bases outside the gene matches: 7. This CDR3 comprises 15 residues. CDR1 SGHTA and CDR2 FQGNSA come from the germline V gene. Here the CDR3 DNA reads TGTGCCAGCAGCCCCCAGCGGGGGGAAAACAATGAGCAGTTCTTC. Translation gives CASSPQRGENNEQFF. The entire variable domain, with the rest obtained from reference TRBV7-2 and TRBJ2-1, is as follows: GAGVSQSPSNKVTEKGKDVELRCDPISGHTALYWYRQSLGQGLEFLIYFQGNSAPDKSGLPSDRFSAERTGGSVSTLTIQRTQQEDSAVYLCASSPQRGENNEQFFGPGTRLTVL.

This chain's CDR3 is CASRRAGQINNEQFF. The CDR3 region has the DNA TGTGCCAGCCGCCGGGCCGGACAGATTAACAATGAGCAGTTCTTC. The chain couples TRBV7-2 to TRBJ2-1; a weak D match, TRBD1 (6 bases). Trimming took 8 bases from V and 5 from J, leaving 19 bases between them. Germline assignment: CDR1 SGHTA and CDR2 FQGNSA. The CDR3 has 15 amino acids. The variable domain in full, with the rest retrieved from reference TRBV7-2 and TRBJ2-1, is GAGVSQSPSNKVTEKGKDVELRCDPISGHTALYWYRQSLGQGLEFLIYFQGNSAPDKSGLPSDRFSAERTGGSVSTLTIQRTQQEDSAVYLCASRRAGQINNEQFFGPGTRLTVL.

V gene TRBV7-6 combines with J gene TRBJ1-1; 7 bases are a match to TRBD1. CDR3 length: 15 amino acids. The V segment lost 5 bases and the J segment 2 bases; nucleotides outside the gene matches: 8. In germline, CDR1 is SGHVS, CDR2 FNYEAQ. CDR3 amino acids: CASSTQGRGNTEAFF. CDR3 nucleotides: TGTGCCAGCAGCACACAGGGGCGGGGAAACACTGAAGCTTTCTTT. Filled out from reference TRBV7-6 and TRBJ1-1, the complete variable domain reads GAGVSQSPRYKVTKRGQDVALRCDPISGHVSLYWYRQALGQGPEFLTYFNYEAQQDKSGLPNDRFSAERPEGSISTLTIQRTEQRDSAMYRCASSTQGRGNTEAFFGQGTRLTVV.

The gene calls are TRBV4-1 and TRBJ2-1, with TRBD2 as a possible D gene (5 bases). Between the trimmed V and J ends, which lost 2 bases and 2 bases, there was a span of 7 bases. The CDR3 length is 14 residues. Germline V gene lookup returns CDR1 MGHRA and CDR2 YSYEKL. Here the CDR3 reads CASSQRAAYNEQFF. CDR3 DNA sequence: TGCGCCAGCAGCCAAAGAGCGGCCTACAATGAGCAGTTCTTC.

This clonotype was counted only a few times. The V gene is TRBV4-1, the J gene TRBJ1-6; 7 bases line up with TRBD1. Germline lookup yields CDR1 MGHRA and CDR2 YSYEKL. Losses at the gene ends were 0 bases for V and 9 bases for J; bases not matched to a gene: 8. This CDR3 comprises 16 residues. The CDR3 region is CASSQERQGGISPLHF. Written as DNA, the CDR3 is TGCGCCAGCAGCCAAGAGAGACAGGGCGGGATTTCACCCCTCCACTTT.

The V gene is TRBV2, the J gene TRBJ2-7; D is uncertain. The V end was cut by 2 bases, the J end by 2 bases, with 7 bases between. The V gene's germline CDR1 is SNHLY and CDR2 FYNNEI. The length of the CDR3 is 13 residues. In DNA form, the CDR3 reads TGTGCCAGCAGTGAACAGCTTACCTACGAGCAGTACGTC. Its translation: CASSEQLTYEQYV.

J is TRBJ1-1 and V is TRBV19, with a tentative D call TRBD1 (5 bases). CDR1 and CDR2 (germline): LNHDA, SQIVND (reference sequence). V was clipped by 3 bases and J by 3 bases, with 14 bases between them. CDR3 length: 15 amino acids. DNA for the CDR3: TGTGCCAGTAGTATTCAGAGGAGGGACGACACTGAAGCTTTCTTT. Protein sequence: CASSIQRRDDTEAFF.

The rearrangement uses TRBV2 and TRBJ2-5; 9 nucleotides agree with TRBD1. The CDR3 has 16 residues. Germline CDR1 reads SNHLY; CDR2 reads FYNNEI. The V gene end was trimmed by 7 bases and the J gene end by 3 bases; junction bases not matched to a gene: 12. The CDR3 DNA is TGTGCCAGCATCCAAAGGGACAGGGCCCAGGAAGAGACCCAGTACTTC. Translating it yields CASIQRDRAQEETQYF.

This clonotype appeared a few times. This chain uses TRBV6-5 with TRBJ1-1; TRBD1 is a possible D gene (6 bases). The CDR3 is made up of 13 amino acids. V lost 6 bases and J lost 10, with 18 bases in between. CDR1 is MNHEY, CDR2 SVGAGI, per germline. The CDR3 nucleotides read TGTGCCAGCAGGCTTATCGTGGGGGCGGGAGCTTTCTTT. Protein: CASRLIVGAGAFF.

V gene TRBV7-2 combines with J gene TRBJ2-3; D is tentatively TRBD1 or TRBD2 (5 bases each). Germline V gene data show CDR1 as SGHTA and CDR2 as FQGNSA. The V gene lost 5 bases and the J gene lost 7 bases, with 13 bases spanning the gap. The CDR3 extends over 13 amino acids. The CDR3 DNA sequence: TGTGCCAGCAGCCCTGAGAGGGGTAATACGCAGTATTTT. Amino acid sequence: CASSPERGNTQYF.